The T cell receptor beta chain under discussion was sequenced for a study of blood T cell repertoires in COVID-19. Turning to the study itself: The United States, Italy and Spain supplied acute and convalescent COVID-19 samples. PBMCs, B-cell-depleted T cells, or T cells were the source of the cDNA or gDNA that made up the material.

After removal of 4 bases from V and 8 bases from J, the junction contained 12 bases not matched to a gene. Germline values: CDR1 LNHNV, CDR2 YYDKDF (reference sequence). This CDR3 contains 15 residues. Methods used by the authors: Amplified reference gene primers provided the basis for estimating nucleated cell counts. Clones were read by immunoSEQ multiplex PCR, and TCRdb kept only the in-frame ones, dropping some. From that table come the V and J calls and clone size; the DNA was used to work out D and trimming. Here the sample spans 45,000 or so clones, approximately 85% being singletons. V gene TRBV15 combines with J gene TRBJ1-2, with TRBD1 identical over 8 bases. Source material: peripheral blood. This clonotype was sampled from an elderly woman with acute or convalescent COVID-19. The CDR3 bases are TGTGCCACCAGCAAAGGACAGGGCATCTACTGGGGCTACACCTTC. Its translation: CATSKGQGIYWGYTF.